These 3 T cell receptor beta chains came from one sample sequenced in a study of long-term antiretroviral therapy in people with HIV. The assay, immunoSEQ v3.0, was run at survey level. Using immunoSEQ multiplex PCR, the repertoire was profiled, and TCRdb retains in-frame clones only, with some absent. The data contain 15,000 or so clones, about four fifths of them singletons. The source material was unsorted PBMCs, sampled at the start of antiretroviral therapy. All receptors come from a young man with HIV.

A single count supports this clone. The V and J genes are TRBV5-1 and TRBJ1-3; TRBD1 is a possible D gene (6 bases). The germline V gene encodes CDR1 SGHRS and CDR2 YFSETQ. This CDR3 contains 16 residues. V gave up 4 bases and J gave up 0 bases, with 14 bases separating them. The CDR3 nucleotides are TGCGCCAGCAGCCCACTCGGGACATACTCTGGAAACACCATATATTTT. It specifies CASSPLGTYSGNTIYF.

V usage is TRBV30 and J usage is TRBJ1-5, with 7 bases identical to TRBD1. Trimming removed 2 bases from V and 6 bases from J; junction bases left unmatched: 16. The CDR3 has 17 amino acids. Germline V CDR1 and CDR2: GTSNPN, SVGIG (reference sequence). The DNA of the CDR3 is TGTGCCTGGAGTCCATCGGGTAGGGGGCGCCTGGGTCAGCCCCAGCATTTT. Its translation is CAWSPSGRGRLGQPQHF. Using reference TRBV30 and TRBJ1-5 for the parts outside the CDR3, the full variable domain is SQTIHQWPATLVQPVGSPLSLECTVEGTSNPNLYWYRQAAGRGLQLLFYSVGIGQISSEVPQNLSASRPQDRQFILSSKKLLLSDSGFYLCAWSPSGRGRLGQPQHFGDGTRLSIL.

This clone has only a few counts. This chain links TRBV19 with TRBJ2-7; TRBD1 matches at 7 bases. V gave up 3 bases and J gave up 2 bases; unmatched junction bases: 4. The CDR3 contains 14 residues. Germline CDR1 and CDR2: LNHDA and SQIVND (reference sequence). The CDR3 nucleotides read TGTGCCAGTAGTATGATCCAGGGGGCCTACGAGCAGTACTTC. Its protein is CASSMIQGAYEQYF.